This TCR beta chain was found in a study of cytomegalovirus exposure and HLA in healthy donors. Study-level points and caveats: The classifier was said to identify cytomegalovirus status with high specificity and sensitivity. In a later analysis, about 17,000 TCR beta sequences were associated with HLA alleles at 0.05 false discovery rate. What a later analysis showed was that several of the most significant clusters appeared linked to common viral pathogens.

The CDR3 totals 13 residues. Germline loops: CDR1 SGDLS, CDR2 YYNGEE. V lost 0 bases and J lost 7, with 10 bases in between. In the case of this clone: Its antigen is undetermined.

Both 60 Vbeta primers and 13 Jbeta primers went into the PCR. TCRdb keeps only in-frame clones here, not all; method: immunoSEQ multiplex PCR. The profile shows some 130,000 clones, 66% of them singletons. Sampled while nominally healthy, donors likely had unrecorded immune exposures. The chain has TRBV9 and TRBJ1-2; D ambiguous. The sequenced material came from PBMCs. This TCR derives from a human donor in good health. The CDR3 is CASSVVPSGGYTF. CDR3 bases: TGTGCCAGCAGCGTAGTCCCTTCGGGTGGCTACACCTTC.